This T cell receptor beta chain stems from a study of cytomegalovirus exposure and HLA in healthy donors. The wider study: For the approximately 430 genotyped donors, 80% to 90% fell within the Caucasian-associated ancestry cluster. General study results and limits: CMV serostatus stood as the only immune exposure information on hand.

Those who donated were healthy bone marrow donors. A note on this clone: Antigen unknown.

Researchers ran the PCR with 60 Vbeta and 13 Jbeta primers. Profiled with immunoSEQ multiplex PCR; TCRdb holds only in-frame clones, not every one. Of around 180,000 clones listed, approximately 80% are singletons. CDR3 length equals 12 residues. V lost 3 bases to trimming and J lost 3 bases, with 5 bases between them. Germline values: CDR1 SNHLY, CDR2 FYNNEI. This clonotype was obtained from a woman between 45 and 60 years old in good health and CMV-seronegative. This chain joins TRBV2 and TRBJ2-5; D ambiguous. Sequencing used PBMCs. DNA of the CDR3: TGTGCCAGCAGTGAGCAGGAAGAGACCCAGTACTTC. It is translated as CASSEQEETQYF.